The clone carrying this TCR beta chain was seen a few times. The data were taken from a study of molecular identifiers for immune sequencing clone quantification. Whole-study context: Sequencing covered four of five parts into which replicate RNA from about 20,000 or 100,000 naive CD8 cells was split.

TCRdb recomputed calls from the PCR reads with MiXCR, one row per CDR3 protein. This table holds 400,000 to 600,000 distinct CDR3 sequences, around a fifth found once. V was clipped by 5 bases and J by 3 bases, with 20 bases between them. CDR3 length: 15 residues. Germline V CDR1 and CDR2: DFQATT, SNEGSKA (reference sequence). Sequenced material: naive CD8+ T cells from blood, with Jurkat cell RNA spiked in. Subset meaning: FACS-sorted CD8+CD4-CCR7+CD45RA+ naive T cells. This TCR derives from a human donor in good health. Some libraries in this study had Jurkat cell RNA spiked in. This chain links TRBV20-1 with TRBJ2-7, with D perhaps being TRBD1 or TRBD2 (5 bases each). The CDR3 sequence: CSALRSGTSRYEQYF. CDR3 DNA: TGCAGTGCTTTAAGATCCGGGACGTCCCGCTACGAGCAGTACTTC.